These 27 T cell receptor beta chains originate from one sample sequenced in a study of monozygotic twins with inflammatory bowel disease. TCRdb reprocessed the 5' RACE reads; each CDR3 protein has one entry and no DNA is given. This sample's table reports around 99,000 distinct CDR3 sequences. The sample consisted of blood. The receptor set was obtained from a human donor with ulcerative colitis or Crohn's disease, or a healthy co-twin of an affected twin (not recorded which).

The CDR3: CSARGPVDDNEQFF. V gene TRBV20-1 combines with J gene TRBJ2-1; the D call from TCRdb, TRBD1, cannot be confirmed without DNA. CDR1 DFQATT and CDR2 SNEGSKA come from the germline V gene (reference sequence). This CDR3 comprises 14 residues.

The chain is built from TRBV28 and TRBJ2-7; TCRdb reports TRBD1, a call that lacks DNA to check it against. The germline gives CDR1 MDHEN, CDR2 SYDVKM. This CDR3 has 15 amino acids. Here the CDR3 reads CASSARTGGFSEQYF.

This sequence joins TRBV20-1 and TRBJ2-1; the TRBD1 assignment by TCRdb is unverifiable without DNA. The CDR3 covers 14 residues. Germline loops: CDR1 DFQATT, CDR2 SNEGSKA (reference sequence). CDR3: CSARAQGSWWEQFF.

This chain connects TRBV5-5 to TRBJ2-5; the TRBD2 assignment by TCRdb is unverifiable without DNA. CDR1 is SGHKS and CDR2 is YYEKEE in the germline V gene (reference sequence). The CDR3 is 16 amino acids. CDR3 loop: CASSLEWTSPQETQYF.

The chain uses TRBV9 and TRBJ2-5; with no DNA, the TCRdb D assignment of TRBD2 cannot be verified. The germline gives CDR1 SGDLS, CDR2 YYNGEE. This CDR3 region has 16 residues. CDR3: CASSVASGGALETQYF.

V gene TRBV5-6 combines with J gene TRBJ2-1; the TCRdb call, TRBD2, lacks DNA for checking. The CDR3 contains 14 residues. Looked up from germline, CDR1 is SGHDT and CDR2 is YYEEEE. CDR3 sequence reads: CASSGGLADNEQFF. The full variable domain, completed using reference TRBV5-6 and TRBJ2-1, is DAGVTQSPTHLIKTRGQQVTLRCSPKSGHDTVSWYQQALGQGPQFIFQYYEEEERQRGNFPDRFSGHQFPNYSSELNVNALLLGDSALYLCASSGGLADNEQFFGPGTRLTVL.

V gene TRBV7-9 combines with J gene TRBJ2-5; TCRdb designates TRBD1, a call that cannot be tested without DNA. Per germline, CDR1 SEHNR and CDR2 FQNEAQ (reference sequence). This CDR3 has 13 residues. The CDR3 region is CASSLQGASAQYF.

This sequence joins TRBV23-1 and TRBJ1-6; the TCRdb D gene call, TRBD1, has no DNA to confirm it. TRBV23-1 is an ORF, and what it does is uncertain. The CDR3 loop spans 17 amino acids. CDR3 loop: CASSQIQTPGYNSPLHF.

The CDR3 spells CASSLFNTDSNQPQHF. The J gene is TRBJ1-5, the V gene TRBV12-3 or TRBV12-4. The CDR3 has 16 amino acids.

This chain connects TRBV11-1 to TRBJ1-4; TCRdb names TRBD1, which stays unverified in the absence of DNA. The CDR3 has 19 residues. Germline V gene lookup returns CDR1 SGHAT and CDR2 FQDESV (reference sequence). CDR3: CASSMGVLGADTSDEKLFF.

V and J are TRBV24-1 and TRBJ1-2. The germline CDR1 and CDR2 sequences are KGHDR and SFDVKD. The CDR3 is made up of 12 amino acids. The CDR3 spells CATSDISLGYTF.

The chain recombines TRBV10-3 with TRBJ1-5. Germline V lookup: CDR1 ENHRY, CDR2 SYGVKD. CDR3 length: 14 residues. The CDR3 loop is CAISESWGNQPQHF.

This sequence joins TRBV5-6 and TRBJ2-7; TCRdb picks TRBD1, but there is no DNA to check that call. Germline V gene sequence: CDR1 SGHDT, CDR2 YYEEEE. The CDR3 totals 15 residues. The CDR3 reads CASSFYRDRGYEQYF.

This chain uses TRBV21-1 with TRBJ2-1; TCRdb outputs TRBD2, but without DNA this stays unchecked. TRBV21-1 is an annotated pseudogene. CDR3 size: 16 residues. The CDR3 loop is CASSKVPSGVYNEQFF.

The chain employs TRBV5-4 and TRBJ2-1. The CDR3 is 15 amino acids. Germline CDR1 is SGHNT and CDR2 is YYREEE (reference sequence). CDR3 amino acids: CASSLSSSSYNEQFF.

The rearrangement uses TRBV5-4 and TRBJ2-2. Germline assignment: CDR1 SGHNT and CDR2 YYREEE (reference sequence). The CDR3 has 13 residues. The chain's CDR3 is CASSLGASVGLFF. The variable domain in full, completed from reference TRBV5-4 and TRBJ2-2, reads ETGVTQSPTHLIKTRGQQVTLRCSSQSGHNTVSWYQQALGQGPQFIFQYYREEENGRGNFPPRFSGLQFPNYSSELNVNALELDDSALYLCASSLGASVGLFFGEGSRLTVL.

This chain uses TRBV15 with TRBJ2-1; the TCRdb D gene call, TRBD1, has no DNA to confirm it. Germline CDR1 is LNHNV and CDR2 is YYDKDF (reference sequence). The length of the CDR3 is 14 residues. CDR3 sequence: CATSRDSGGSEQFF.

The CDR3 here is CASSRRPQETQYF. The chain has TRBV28 and TRBJ2-5; TCRdb reports TRBD2, a call that lacks DNA to check it against. The CDR3 loop spans 13 amino acids. Per the germline V gene, CDR1 is MDHEN and CDR2 is SYDVKM.

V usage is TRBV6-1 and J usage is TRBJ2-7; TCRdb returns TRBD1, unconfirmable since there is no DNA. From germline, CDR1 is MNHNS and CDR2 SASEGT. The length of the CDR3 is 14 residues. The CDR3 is CASSASVPPYEQYF.

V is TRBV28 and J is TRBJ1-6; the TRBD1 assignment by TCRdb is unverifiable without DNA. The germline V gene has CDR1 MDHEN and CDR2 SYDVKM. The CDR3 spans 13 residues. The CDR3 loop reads CASKKDRHSPLHF.

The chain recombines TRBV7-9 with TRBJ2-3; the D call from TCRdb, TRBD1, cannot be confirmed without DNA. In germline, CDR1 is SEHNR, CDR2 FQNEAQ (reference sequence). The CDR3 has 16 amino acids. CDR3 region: CASSLHRGPFTDTQYF.

The CDR3 sequence: CASSLVQGWTEAFF. The chain uses TRBV7-9 and TRBJ1-1; the D gene TCRdb calls, TRBD1, cannot be checked with no DNA. CDR1 is SEHNR and CDR2 is FQNEAQ in the germline V gene (reference sequence). CDR3 length: 14 residues.

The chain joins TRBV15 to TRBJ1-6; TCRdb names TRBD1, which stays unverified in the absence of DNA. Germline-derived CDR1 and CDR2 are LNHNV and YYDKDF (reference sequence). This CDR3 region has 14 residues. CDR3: CATSRVRGHSPLHF. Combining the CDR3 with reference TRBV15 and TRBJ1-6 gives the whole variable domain DAMVIQNPRYQVTQFGKPVTLSCSQTLNHNVMYWYQQKSSQAPKLLFHYYDKDFNNEADTPDNFQSRRPNTSFCFLDIRSPGLGDTAMYLCATSRVRGHSPLHFGNGTRLTVT.

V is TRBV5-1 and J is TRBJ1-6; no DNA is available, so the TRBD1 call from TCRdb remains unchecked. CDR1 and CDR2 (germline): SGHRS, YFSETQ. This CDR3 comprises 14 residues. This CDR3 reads CASSLGGANSPLHF.

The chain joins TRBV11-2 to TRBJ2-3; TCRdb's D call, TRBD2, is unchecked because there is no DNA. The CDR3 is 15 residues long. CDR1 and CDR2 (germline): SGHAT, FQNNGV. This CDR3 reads CASSFNSGSTDTQYF.

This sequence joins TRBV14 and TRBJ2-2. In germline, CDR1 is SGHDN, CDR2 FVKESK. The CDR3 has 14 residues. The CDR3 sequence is CASSQTARTGELFF.

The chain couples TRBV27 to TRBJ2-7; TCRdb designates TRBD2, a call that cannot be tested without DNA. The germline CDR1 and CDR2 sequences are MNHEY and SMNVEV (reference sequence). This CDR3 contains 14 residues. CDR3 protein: CASSLMGPSREQYF.